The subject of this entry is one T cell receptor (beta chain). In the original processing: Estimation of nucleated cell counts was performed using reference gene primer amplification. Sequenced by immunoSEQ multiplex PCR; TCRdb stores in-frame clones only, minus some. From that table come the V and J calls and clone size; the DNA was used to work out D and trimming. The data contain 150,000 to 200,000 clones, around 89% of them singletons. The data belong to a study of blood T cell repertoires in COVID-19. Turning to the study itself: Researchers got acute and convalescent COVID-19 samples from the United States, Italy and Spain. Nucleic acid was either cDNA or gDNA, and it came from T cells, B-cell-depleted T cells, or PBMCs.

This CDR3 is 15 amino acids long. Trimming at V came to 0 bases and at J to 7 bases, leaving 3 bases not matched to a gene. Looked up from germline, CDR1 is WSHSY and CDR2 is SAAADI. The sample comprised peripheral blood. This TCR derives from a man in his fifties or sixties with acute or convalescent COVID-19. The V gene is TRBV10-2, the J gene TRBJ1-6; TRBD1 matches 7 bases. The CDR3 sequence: CASSESYRGNSPLHF. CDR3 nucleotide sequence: TGCGCCAGCAGTGAGTCGTACAGGGGCAATTCACCCCTCCACTTT.